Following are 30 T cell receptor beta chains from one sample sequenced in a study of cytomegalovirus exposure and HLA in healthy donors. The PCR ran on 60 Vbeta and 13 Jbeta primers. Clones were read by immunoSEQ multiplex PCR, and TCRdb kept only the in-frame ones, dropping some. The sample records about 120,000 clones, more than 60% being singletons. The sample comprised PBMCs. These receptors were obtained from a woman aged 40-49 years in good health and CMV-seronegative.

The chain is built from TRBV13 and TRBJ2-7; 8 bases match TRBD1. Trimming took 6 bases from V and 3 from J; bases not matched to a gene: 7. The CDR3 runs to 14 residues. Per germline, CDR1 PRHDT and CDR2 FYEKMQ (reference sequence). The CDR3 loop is CASRRIQGDYEQYF. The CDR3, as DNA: TGTGCCAGCAGGAGAATACAGGGGGACTACGAGCAGTACTTC. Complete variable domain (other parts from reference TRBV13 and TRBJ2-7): AAGVIQSPRHLIKEKRETATLKCYPIPRHDTVYWYQQGPGQDPQFLISFYEKMQSDKGSIPDRFSAQQFSDYHSELNMSSLELGDSALYFCASRRIQGDYEQYFGPGTRLTVT.

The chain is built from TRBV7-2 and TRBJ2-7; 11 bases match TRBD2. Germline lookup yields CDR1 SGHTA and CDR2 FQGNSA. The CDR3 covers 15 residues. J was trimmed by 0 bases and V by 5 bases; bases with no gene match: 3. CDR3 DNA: TGTGCCAGCAGCCACGGGACTAGCGGCTCCTACGAGCAGTACTTC. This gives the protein CASSHGTSGSYEQYF. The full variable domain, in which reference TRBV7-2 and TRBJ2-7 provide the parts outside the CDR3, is GAGVSQSPSNKVTEKGKDVELRCDPISGHTALYWYRQSLGQGLEFLIYFQGNSAPDKSGLPSDRFSAERTGGSVSTLTIQRTQQEDSAVYLCASSHGTSGSYEQYFGPGTRLTVT.

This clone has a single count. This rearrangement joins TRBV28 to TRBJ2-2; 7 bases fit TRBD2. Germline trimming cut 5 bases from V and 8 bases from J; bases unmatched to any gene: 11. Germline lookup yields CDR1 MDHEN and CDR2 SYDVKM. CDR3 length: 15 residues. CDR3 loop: CASSDAGLAAGELFF. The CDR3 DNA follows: TGTGCCAGCAGTGACGCCGGGCTAGCGGCGGGGGAGCTGTTTTTT.

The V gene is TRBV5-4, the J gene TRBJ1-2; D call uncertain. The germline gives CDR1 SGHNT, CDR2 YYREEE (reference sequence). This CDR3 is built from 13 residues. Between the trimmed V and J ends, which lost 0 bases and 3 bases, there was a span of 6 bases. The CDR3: CASSLGRDYGYTF. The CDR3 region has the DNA TGTGCCAGCAGCTTGGGACGGGACTATGGCTACACCTTC.

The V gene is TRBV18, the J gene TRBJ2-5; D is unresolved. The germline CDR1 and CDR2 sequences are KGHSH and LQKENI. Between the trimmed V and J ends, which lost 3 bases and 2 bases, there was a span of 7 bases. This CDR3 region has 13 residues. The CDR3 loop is CASSPTEQETQYF. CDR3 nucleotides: TGTGCCAGCTCACCGACGGAGCAAGAGACCCAGTACTTC.

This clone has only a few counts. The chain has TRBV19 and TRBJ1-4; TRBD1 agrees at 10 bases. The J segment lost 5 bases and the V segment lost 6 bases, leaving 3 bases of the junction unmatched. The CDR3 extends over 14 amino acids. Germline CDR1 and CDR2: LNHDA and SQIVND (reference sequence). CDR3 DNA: TGTGCCAGTAGGGTGACAGGGGGCAATGAAAAACTGTTTTTT. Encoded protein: CASRVTGGNEKLFF.

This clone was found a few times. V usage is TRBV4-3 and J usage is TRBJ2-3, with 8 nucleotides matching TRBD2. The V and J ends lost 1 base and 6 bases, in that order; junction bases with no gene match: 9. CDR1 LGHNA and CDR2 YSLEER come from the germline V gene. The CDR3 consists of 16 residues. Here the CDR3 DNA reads TGCGCCAGCAGCCAAGCCGGCGGGGGGCCCTCGGATACGCAGTATTTT. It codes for CASSQAGGGPSDTQYF.

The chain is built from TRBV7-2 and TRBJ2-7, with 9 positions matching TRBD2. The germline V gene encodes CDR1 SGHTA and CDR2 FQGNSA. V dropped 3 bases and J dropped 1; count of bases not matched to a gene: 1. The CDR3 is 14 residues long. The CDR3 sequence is CASSFLAGSYEQYF. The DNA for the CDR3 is TGTGCCAGCAGCTTTCTAGCGGGATCCTACGAGCAGTACTTC.

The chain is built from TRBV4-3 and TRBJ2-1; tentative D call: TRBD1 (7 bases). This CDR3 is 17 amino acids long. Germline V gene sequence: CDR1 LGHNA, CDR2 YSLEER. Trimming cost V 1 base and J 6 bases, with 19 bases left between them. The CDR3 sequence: CASSQAYTSQGGNEQFF. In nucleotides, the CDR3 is TGCGCCAGCAGCCAAGCGTATACGTCCCAGGGGGGCAATGAGCAGTTCTTC.

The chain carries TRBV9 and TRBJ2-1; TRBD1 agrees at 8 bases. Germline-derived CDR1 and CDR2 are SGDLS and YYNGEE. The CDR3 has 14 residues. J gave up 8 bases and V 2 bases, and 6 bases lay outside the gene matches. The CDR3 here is CASSVDPGGDEQFF. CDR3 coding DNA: TGTGCCAGCAGCGTGGATCCAGGGGGCGATGAGCAGTTCTTC.

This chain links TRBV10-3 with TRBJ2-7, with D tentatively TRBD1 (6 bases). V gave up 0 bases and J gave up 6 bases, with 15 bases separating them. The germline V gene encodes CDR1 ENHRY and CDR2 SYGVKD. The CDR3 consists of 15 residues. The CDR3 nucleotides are TGTGCCATCAGTGAGTCAGGGGGTCAGTATCGCGAGCAGTACTTC. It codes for CAISESGGQYREQYF.

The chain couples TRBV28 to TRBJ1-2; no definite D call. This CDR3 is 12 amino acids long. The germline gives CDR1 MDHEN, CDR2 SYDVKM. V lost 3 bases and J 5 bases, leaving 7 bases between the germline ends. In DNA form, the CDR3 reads TGTGCCAGCAGTTTTAAACGGTATGGCTACACCTTC. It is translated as CASSFKRYGYTF.

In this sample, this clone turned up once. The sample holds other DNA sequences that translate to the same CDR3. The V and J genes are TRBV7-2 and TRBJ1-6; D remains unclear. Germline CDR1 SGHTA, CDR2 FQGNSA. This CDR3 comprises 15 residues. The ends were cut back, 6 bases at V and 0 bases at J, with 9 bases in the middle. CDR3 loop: CASSPRSSYNSPLHF. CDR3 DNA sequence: TGTGCCAGCAGTCCTCGGAGCTCCTATAATTCACCCCTCCACTTT.

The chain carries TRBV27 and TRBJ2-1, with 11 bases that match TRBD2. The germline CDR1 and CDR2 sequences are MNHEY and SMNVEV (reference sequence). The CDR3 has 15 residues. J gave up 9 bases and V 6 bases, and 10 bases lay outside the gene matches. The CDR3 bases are TGTGCCAGCAGGGGGTTAGCGGGAGGGTGGAGTGAGCAGTTCTTC. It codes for CASRGLAGGWSEQFF.

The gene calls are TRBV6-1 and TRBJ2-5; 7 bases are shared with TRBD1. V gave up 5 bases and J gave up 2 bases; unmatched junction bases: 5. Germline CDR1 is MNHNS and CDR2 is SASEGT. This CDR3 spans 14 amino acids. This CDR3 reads CASSPGQQQETQYF. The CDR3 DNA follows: TGTGCCAGCAGTCCGGGACAGCAACAAGAGACCCAGTACTTC.

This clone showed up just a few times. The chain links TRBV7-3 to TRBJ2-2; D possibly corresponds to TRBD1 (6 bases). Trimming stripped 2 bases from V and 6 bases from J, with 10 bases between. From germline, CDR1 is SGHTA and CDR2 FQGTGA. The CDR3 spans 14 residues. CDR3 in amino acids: CASSLSEGAGELFF. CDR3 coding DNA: TGTGCCAGCAGCTTATCCGAGGGGGCCGGGGAGCTGTTTTTT.

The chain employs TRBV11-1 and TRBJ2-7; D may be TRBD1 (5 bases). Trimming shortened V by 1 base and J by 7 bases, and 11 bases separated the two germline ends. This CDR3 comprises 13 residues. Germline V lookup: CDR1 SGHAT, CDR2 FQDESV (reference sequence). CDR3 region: CASSLEAGWEQYF. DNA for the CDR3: TGTGCCAGCAGCTTAGAGGCAGGGTGGGAGCAGTACTTC.

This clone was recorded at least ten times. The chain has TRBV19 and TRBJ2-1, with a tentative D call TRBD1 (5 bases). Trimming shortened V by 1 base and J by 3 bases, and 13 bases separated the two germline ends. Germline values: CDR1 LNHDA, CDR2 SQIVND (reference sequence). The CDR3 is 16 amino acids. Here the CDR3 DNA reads TGTGCCAGTAGTATAGTTAAAGGGGAAGGCTACAATGAGCAGTTCTTC. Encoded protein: CASSIVKGEGYNEQFF.

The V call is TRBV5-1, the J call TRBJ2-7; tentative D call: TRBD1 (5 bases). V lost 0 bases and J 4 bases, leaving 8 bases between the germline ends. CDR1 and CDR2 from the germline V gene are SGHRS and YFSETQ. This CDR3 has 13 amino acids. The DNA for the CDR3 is TGCGCCAGCAGCTTGGATGGACAATACGAGCAGTACTTC. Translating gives CASSLDGQYEQYF. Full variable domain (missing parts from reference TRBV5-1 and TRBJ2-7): KAGVTQTPRYLIKTRGQQVTLSCSPISGHRSVSWYQQTPGQGLQFLFEYFSETQRNKGNFPGRFSGRQFSNSRSEMNVSTLELGDSALYLCASSLDGQYEQYFGPGTRLTVT.

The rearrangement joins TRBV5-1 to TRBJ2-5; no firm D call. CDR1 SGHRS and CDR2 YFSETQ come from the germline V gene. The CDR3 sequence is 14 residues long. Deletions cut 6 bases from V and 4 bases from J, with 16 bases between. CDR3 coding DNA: TGCGCCAGCACAAGGCCAGACACCCCAGAGACCCAGTACTTC. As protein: CASTRPDTPETQYF.

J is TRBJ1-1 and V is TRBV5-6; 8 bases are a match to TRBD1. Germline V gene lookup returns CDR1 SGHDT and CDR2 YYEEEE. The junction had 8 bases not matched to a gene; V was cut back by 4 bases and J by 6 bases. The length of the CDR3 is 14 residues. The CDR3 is CASSARQGRAEAFF. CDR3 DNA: TGTGCCAGCAGCGCCCGACAGGGGCGAGCTGAAGCTTTCTTT. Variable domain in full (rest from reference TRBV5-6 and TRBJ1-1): DAGVTQSPTHLIKTRGQQVTLRCSPKSGHDTVSWYQQALGQGPQFIFQYYEEEERQRGNFPDRFSGHQFPNYSSELNVNALLLGDSALYLCASSARQGRAEAFFGQGTRLTVV.

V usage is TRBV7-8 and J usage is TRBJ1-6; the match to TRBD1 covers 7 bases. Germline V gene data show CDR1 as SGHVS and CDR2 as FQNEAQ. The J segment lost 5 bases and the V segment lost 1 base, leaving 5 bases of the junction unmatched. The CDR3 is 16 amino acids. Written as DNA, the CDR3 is TGTGCCAGCAGCTTAGGTATAGGGGGCCATAATTCACCCCTCCACTTT. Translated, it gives CASSLGIGGHNSPLHF.

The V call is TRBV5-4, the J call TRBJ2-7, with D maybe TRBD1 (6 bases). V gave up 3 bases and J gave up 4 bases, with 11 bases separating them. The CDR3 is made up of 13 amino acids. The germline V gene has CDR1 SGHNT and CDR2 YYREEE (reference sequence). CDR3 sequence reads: CASSSARGYEQYF. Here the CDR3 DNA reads TGTGCCAGCAGCTCCGCCAGGGGTTACGAGCAGTACTTC.

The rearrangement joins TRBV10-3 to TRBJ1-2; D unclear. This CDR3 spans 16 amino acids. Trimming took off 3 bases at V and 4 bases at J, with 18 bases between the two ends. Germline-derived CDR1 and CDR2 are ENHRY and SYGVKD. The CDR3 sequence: CAISDLTEGLGYGYTF. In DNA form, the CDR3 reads TGTGCCATCAGTGATCTGACTGAGGGATTGGGCTATGGCTACACCTTC.

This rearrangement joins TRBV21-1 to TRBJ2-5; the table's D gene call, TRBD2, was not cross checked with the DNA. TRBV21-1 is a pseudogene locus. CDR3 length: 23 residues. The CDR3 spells CASSKGGKKLAPIGPPLQETQYF. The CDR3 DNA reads TGTGCCAGCAGCAAAGGCGGGAAGAAACTAGCGCCCATAGGGCCCCCCTTACAAGAGACCCAGTACTTC.

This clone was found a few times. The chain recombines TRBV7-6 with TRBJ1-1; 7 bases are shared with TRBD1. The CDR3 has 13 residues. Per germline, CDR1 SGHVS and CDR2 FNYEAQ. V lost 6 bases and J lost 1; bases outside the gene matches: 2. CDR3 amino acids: CASSQGGNTEAFF. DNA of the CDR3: TGTGCCAGCAGTCAGGGGGGGAACACTGAAGCTTTCTTT.

Here the CDR3 DNA reads TGTGCCAGCAGACCCTTTTTTAGCGGGAGTTGGGACACAGATACGCAGTATTTT. Translating gives CASRPFFSGSWDTDTQYF. The chain recombines TRBV28 with TRBJ2-3; TRBD2 matches 9 bases. Germline trimming cut 6 bases from V and 2 bases from J; bases unmatched to any gene: 15. The CDR3 covers 18 residues. Germline lookup yields CDR1 MDHEN and CDR2 SYDVKM.

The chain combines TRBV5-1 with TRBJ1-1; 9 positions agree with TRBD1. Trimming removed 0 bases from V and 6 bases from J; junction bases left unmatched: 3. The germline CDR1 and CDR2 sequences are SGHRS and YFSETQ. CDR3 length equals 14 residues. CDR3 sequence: CASSLGDRGAEAFF. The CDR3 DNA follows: TGCGCCAGCAGCTTGGGAGACAGGGGGGCTGAAGCTTTCTTT.

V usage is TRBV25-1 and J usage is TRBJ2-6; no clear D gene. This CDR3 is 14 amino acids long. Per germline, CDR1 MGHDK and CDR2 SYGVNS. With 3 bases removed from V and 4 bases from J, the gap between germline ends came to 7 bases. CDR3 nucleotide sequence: TGTGCCAGCAGTGACCCCAGGGGGGCCAACGTCCTGACTTTC. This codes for CASSDPRGANVLTF.

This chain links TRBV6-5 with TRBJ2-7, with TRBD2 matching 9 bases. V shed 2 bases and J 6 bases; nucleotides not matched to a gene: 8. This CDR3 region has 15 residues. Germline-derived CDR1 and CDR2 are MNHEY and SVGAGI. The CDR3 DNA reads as TGTGCCAGCAGTTACGGAGGTCTAGCGGGACGCGAGCAGTACTTC. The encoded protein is CASSYGGLAGREQYF.